These 2 T cell receptor beta chains share one sample of origin, sequenced in a study of Graves' ophthalmopathy and Graves' hyperthyroidism. RNA transcripts served as template for amplifying TCR beta CDR3 sequences. HTBI primers served in a first-round RT-PCR, which a second-round multiplex PCR followed. MiXCR, applied by TCRdb to the multiplex PCR reads, yields one record per CDR3 protein. The data contain roughly 160,000 distinct CDR3 sequences, around 39% of them seen just once; the ten biggest clones take up around 8.9%. Sequences were obtained from peripheral blood. The receptor source for this set is a man aged 30 to 39 with Graves' ophthalmopathy.

This clonotype has at least ten counts. The chain uses TRBV7-2 and TRBJ1-1; a weak D match, TRBD1 (5 bases). Germline values: CDR1 SGHTA, CDR2 FQGNSA. The CDR3 sequence is 13 residues long. Trimming removed 5 bases from V and 4 bases from J, with 11 bases in between. The CDR3 loop is CASSLRRGTEAFF. DNA for the CDR3: TGTGCCAGCAGCCTGAGGAGGGGCACTGAAGCTTTCTTT.

The V and J genes are TRBV6-1 and TRBJ1-5; D remains ambiguous. Trimming took 6 bases from V and 3 from J, leaving 6 bases between them. Germline values: CDR1 MNHNS, CDR2 SASEGT. The CDR3 runs to 12 residues. DNA for the CDR3: TGTGCCAGCAGCCATCCCAATCAGCCCCAGCATTTT. Protein: CASSHPNQPQHF.